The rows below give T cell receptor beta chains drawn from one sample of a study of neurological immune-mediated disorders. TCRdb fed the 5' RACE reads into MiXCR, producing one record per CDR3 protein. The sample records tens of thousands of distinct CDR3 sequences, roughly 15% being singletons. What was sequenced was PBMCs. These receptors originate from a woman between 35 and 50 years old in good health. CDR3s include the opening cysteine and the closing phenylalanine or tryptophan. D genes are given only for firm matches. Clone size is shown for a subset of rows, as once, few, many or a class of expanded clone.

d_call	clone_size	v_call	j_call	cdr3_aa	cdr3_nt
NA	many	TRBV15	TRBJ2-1	CATRPPRAHEQFF	TGTGCCACAAGGCCGCCGCGGGCCCATGAGCAGTTCTTC
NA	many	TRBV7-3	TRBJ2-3	CASSLSGSGSPDTQYF	TGTGCCAGCAGCTTATCGGGGTCAGGGTCACCAGATACGCAGTATTTT
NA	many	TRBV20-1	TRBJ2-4	CSASGPKNIQYF	TGCAGTGCTAGTGGACCTAAAAACATTCAGTACTTC
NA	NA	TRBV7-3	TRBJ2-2	CASSSGRPDHTGELFF	TGTGCCAGCAGCTCCGGGCGACCCGACCACACCGGGGAGCTGTTTTTT
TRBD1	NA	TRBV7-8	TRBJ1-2	CASSSIQGAKGAVTF	TGTGCCAGCAGCTCTATCCAGGGGGCTAAGGGAGCGGTCACCTTC
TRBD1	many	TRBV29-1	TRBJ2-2	CSANTGATGELFF	TGCAGCGCCAACACAGGGGCCACCGGGGAGCTGTTTTTT
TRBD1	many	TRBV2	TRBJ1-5	CASGQDQNQPQHF	TGTGCCAGCGGACAGGACCAAAATCAGCCCCAGCATTTT
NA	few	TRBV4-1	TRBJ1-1	CASSQVGGYTEAFF	TGCGCCAGCAGCCAAGTGGGGGGATACACTGAAGCTTTCTTT
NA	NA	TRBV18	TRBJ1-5	CASSPGGNQPQHF	TGTGCCAGCTCACCAGGCGGCAATCAGCCCCAGCATTTT
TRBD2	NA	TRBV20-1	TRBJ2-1	CSARRLAGASYNEQFF	TGCAGTGCACGCCGACTAGCGGGGGCTTCTTACAATGAGCAGTTCTTC
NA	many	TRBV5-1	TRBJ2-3	CASSPLGGRNTQYF	TGCGCCAGCAGCCCGCTGGGGGGGCGAAATACGCAGTATTTT
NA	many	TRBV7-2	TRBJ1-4	CASSRTGYNEKLFF	TGTGCCAGCAGCCGCACAGGCTATAATGAAAAACTGTTTTTT
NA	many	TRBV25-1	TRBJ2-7	CASSELRGSEQYF	TGTGCCAGCAGTGAATTGAGGGGGAGCGAGCAGTACTTC
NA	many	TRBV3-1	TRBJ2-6	CASTQINGQGSGANVLTF	TGTGCCAGCACCCAGATAAACGGACAAGGCTCTGGGGCCAACGTCCTGACTTTC
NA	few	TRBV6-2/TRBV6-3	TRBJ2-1	CASSYSYNEQFF	TGTGCCAGCAGTTACAGTTACAATGAGCAGTTCTTC
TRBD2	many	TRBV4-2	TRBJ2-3	CASSQEGTSGATDTQYF	TGTGCCAGCAGCCAAGAGGGGACTAGCGGGGCCACAGATACGCAGTATTTT
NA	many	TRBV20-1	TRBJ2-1	CSARDPRGWGNNEQFF	TGCAGTGCTAGAGATCCCAGGGGATGGGGGAACAATGAGCAGTTCTTC
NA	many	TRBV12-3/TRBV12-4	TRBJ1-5	CASSGPGVEDAQPQHF	TGTGCCAGCAGTGGACCGGGGGTGGAGGACGCTCAGCCCCAGCATTTT
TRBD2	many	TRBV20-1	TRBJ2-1	CSAPRTSSYNEQFF	TGCAGTGCTCCCCGGACTAGCTCCTACAATGAGCAGTTCTTC
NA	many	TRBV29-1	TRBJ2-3	CSVEGTVSTDTQYF	TGCAGCGTTGAGGGGACCGTGAGCACAGATACGCAGTATTTT
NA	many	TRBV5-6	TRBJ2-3	CASSLTGITDTQYF	TGTGCCAGCAGCTTGACAGGGATCACAGATACGCAGTATTTT
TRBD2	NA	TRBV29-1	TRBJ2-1	CSVETTSKYNEQFF	TGCAGCGTTGAAACGACTAGCAAGTACAATGAGCAGTTCTTC
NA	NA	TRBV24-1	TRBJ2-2	CATSDSDNTGELFF	TGTGCCACCAGTGATTCGGACAACACCGGGGAGCTGTTTTTT
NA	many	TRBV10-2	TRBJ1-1	CASSEGGAVFF	TGCGCCAGCAGTGAGGGGGGGGCGGTTTTCTTT
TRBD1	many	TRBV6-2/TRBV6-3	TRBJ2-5	CASTLTGGVETQYF	TGTGCCAGCACCCTGACAGGGGGCGTCGAGACCCAGTACTTC
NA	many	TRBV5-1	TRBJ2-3	CASRLAGSDTQYF	TGCGCCAGCAGACTAGCCGGATCAGATACGCAGTATTTT
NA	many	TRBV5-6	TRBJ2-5	CASSSKDFVETQYF	TGTGCCAGCAGCTCGAAGGACTTTGTCGAGACCCAGTACTTC
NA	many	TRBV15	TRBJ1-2	CATSRDRQAYGYTF	TGTGCCACCAGCAGAGATCGACAGGCTTATGGCTACACCTTC
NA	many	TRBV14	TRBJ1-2	CASSRGLGYGYTF	TGTGCCAGCAGCCGTGGTCTTGGGTATGGCTACACCTTC
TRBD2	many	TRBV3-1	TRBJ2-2	CASSQEAASGKTGELFF	TGTGCCAGCAGCCAAGAGGCGGCTAGCGGGAAGACCGGGGAGCTGTTTTTT
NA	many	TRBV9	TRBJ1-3	CASSVTAGNSGNTIYF	TGTGCCAGCAGCGTTACGGCAGGGAACTCTGGAAACACCATATATTTT
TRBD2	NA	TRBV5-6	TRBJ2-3	CASSVTSGGTDTQYF	TGTGCCAGCAGCGTGACTAGCGGGGGGACAGATACGCAGTATTTT
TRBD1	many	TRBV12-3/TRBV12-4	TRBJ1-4	CASSMGQGRVEKLFF	TGTGCCAGCAGTATGGGACAGGGTCGCGTTGAAAAACTGTTTTTT
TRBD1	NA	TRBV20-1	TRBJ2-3	CSAYRGTGGKQYF	TGCAGTGCCTACAGGGGGACTGGTGGTAAGCAGTATTTT
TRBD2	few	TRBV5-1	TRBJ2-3	CASSLSGGVFDTQYF	TGCGCCAGCAGCCTTAGCGGGGGGGTGTTCGATACGCAGTATTTT
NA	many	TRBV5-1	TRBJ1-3	CASSPNSDSGNTIYF	TGCGCCAGCAGCCCTAACAGCGACTCTGGAAACACCATATATTTT
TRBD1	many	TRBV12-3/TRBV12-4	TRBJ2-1	CASSRDRAYNEQFF	TGTGCCAGTTCCCGGGACAGGGCCTACAATGAGCAGTTCTTC
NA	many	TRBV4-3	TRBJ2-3	CASSQQAGHTDTQYF	TGCGCCAGCAGCCAACAAGCGGGCCACACAGATACGCAGTATTTT
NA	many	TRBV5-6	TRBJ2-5	CASSGRAWETQYF	TGTGCCAGCAGTGGCAGGGCCTGGGAGACCCAGTACTTC
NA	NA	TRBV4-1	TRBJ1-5	CASSPLLSNQPQHF	TGCGCCAGCAGCCCCCTCCTGTCCAATCAGCCCCAGCATTTT
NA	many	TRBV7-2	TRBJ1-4	CASSFVQGGLFF	TGTGCCAGCAGCTTCGTCCAAGGTGGGCTGTTTTTT
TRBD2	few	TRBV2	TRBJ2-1	CASSEPSGINEQFF	TGTGCCAGCAGCGAGCCTAGCGGGATCAATGAGCAGTTCTTC
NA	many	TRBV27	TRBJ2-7	CASSDSTLGSEQYF	TGTGCCAGCAGTGACTCGACTCTCGGGAGCGAGCAGTACTTC
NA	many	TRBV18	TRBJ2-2	CASKDFTAGTGELFF	TGTGCCAGCAAAGATTTCACAGCGGGCACCGGGGAGCTGTTTTTT
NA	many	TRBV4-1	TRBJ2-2	CAKEIIGDPNTGELFF	TGCGCCAAGGAAATTATCGGGGACCCGAACACCGGGGAGCTGTTTTTT
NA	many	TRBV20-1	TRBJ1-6	CSAAGSSYNSPLHF	TGCAGTGCTGCCGGCAGCTCCTATAATTCACCCCTCCACTTT
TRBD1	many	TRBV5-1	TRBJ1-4	CASSLVGQGISTNEKLFF	TGCGCCAGCAGCTTGGTAGGACAGGGAATCTCGACTAATGAAAAACTGTTTTTT
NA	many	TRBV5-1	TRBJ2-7	CASSFGTTSYEQYF	TGCGCCAGCAGCTTCGGGACAACCTCCTACGAGCAGTACTTC
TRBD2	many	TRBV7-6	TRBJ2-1	CASSSGLADYNEQFF	TGTGCCAGCAGCTCGGGACTAGCGGACTACAATGAGCAGTTCTTC
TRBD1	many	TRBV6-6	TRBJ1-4	CASSFGQGEKLFF	TGTGCCAGCAGTTTCGGACAGGGTGAAAAACTGTTTTTT
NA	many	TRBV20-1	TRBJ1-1	CSADDLDRLNEAFF	TGCAGTGCCGACGATTTAGACAGGCTGAATGAAGCTTTCTTT
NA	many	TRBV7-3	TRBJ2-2	CASRRQRGTGELFF	TGTGCCAGCAGACGACAGAGGGGCACCGGGGAGCTGTTTTTT
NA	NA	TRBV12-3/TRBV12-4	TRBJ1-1	CASRSTRNEAFF	TGTGCCAGCAGAAGTACAAGAAACGAAGCTTTCTTT
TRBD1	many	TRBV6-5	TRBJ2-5	CATATGGQETQYF	TGTGCCACAGCGACAGGGGGTCAAGAGACCCAGTACTTC